A selection of T cell receptor beta chains follows, all from one sample in a study of beta chain features in type 1 diabetes. The method was immunoSEQ multiplex PCR; TCRdb's version includes in-frame clones alone and lacks a portion of them. The profile covers roughly 400,000 clones, with about 15% appearing a single time and 0.019% taken by the ten largest. Sample: naive CD4+ T cells from blood. These receptors all stem from a young woman in good health. CDR3s leave out the opening cysteine and the closing phenylalanine or tryptophan. A D gene is named only where the DNA matches it firmly.

TRBJ2-2 TRBV14 . ASSQDHHRVRSGELF
TRBJ2-2 TRBV7-2 TRBD2 ASSSPGLSTGELF
TRBJ2-5 TRBV29-1 . SVEHPLLETQY
TRBJ2-7 TRBV6-5 TRBD1 ASQQGGEQY
TRBJ2-5 TRBV5-1 TRBD2 ASSLWSSGRATPRETQY
TRBJ2-7 TRBV29-1 TRBD1 SVAKSRTGVYEQY
TRBJ2-3 TRBV11-3 . ASSPRGLPDTQY
TRBJ2-5 TRBV30 . AWSVRGVRQTQY
TRBJ1-2 TRBV2 . ASSETRGGDGYT
TRBJ1-2 TRBV5-1 . ASSLLAGEAYGYT
TRBJ2-3 TRBV7-2 TRBD2 ASSLVGWRGSTDTQY
TRBJ1-3 TRBV7-2 . ASRGSGNTIY
TRBJ2-1 TRBV6-6 TRBD2 ASSGTSGFYNEQF
TRBJ1-1 TRBV7-6 . ATLRGHNTEAF
TRBJ2-7 TRBV27 . ASSFKGADPTY
TRBJ2-1 TRBV5-4 TRBD2 ASSLSREGPRSYNEQF
TRBJ2-2 TRBV28 . ASSRTGELF
TRBJ2-7 TRBV19 TRBD1 ASSMRDGQGYEQY
TRBJ2-6 TRBV9 TRBD2 ASSSPGGGMISGANVLT
TRBJ1-2 TRBV29-1 TRBD1 SVEGTGGGYT
TRBJ2-5 TRBV9 TRBD2 ASSKGLAGVTETQY
TRBJ1-1 TRBV2 TRBD1 ASSYGQGTEAF
TRBJ1-5 TRBV6-1 . ASSAGSVNQPQH
TRBJ1-1 TRBV5-1 . ASSLVTDPNTEAF
TRBJ2-1 TRBV7-9 TRBD1 ASSLLADSARGEQF
TRBJ2-7 TRBV27 TRBD2 ASSPGTSGSYEQY
TRBJ2-1 TRBV12-5 TRBD2 ASGLGLATDEQF
TRBJ2-7 TRBV7-2 TRBD1 ASSMTDRGFYEQY
TRBJ2-1 TRBV9 TRBD2 ASAEAGSSYNEQF
TRBJ1-5 TRBV5-6 . ASSSRHEPEPQH
TRBJ1-2 TRBV14 . ASSHDYYPNYGYT
TRBJ2-5 TRBV4-3 . ASSQGPGYGGETQY
TRBJ2-1 TRBV5-1 . ASRGQGMNEQF
TRBJ2-2 TRBV25-1 TRBD1 ASSEVDRGNTGELF
TRBJ2-1 TRBV7-6 TRBD2 ASSLGLAGVNEQF
TRBJ1-2 TRBV11-3 . ASSSGTSSGYT
TRBJ1-5 TRBV4-1 . ASSREGYSNQPQH
TRBJ2-1 TRBV29-1 . STSSGYEQF
TRBJ2-7 TRBV5-1 . ASSVRQDYEQY
TRBJ2-7 TRBV7-3 TRBD1 ASSQPGQGSSDEQY
TRBJ2-7 TRBV19 TRBD2 APPGGSYEQY
TRBJ2-5 TRBV7-9 . ASSFFLGARQETQY
TRBJ2-1 TRBV29-1 TRBD2 SVAGLAGVLYNEQF